Presented here are 14 T cell receptor beta chains from one specimen sequenced in a study of T cell responses to AZD1222 COVID-19 vaccine. Sequencing used immunoSEQ multiplex PCR; TCRdb keeps in-frame clones, though not all of them. The sample has tens of thousands of clones, 80% to 95% seen once. Sequenced material: peripheral blood, taken 28 days after the second AZD1222 dose. These receptor sequences come from an adult who received the AZD1222 COVID-19 vaccine.

The V gene is TRBV5-5, the J gene TRBJ1-1, with unresolved D. The CDR3 sequence is 11 residues long. Germline values: CDR1 SGHKS, CDR2 YYEKEE (reference sequence). V was clipped by 4 bases and J by 11 bases, with 12 bases between them. CDR3 protein: CASSGVREAFF. As DNA, the CDR3 is TGTGCCAGCAGCGGGGTCCGAGAGGCTTTCTTT.

J is TRBJ2-4 and V is TRBV5-1; D uncertain. From germline, CDR1 is SGHRS and CDR2 YFSETQ. The CDR3 covers 13 residues. The ends were cut back, 1 base at V and 7 bases at J, with 9 bases in the middle. The CDR3 bases are TGCGCCAGCAGCTTGATGCAGCCCAACATTCAGTACTTC. This encodes CASSLMQPNIQYF.

The chain recombines TRBV6-5 with TRBJ2-1; TRBD2 matches 9 bases. The germline V gene encodes CDR1 MNHEY and CDR2 SVGAGI. CDR3 length: 16 amino acids. Trimming removed 4 bases from V and 8 bases from J; junction bases left unmatched: 12. CDR3 residues: CASSSGGSGRKDEQFF. Written as DNA, the CDR3 is TGTGCCAGCAGTTCCGGGGGAAGCGGGAGGAAGGATGAGCAGTTCTTC.

This sequence joins TRBV30 and TRBJ2-7; TRBD1 is a possible D gene (6 bases). The CDR3 is made up of 12 amino acids. Trimming pared 5 bases from V and 4 bases from J, leaving 12 bases between. Germline-derived CDR1 and CDR2 are GTSNPN and SVGIG (reference sequence). CDR3 in amino acids: CAWQGSSYEQYF. CDR3 DNA: TGTGCCTGGCAGGGGAGTAGTTACGAGCAGTACTTC.

This sequence joins TRBV29-1 and TRBJ1-1; D might be TRBD1 (5 bases). CDR1 SQVTM and CDR2 ANQGSEA come from the germline V gene. CDR3 length: 14 residues. V lost 4 bases, J lost 0 bases, and 12 bases lay in between. This CDR3 is CSVVGRQMNTEAFF. CDR3 nucleotide sequence: TGCAGCGTTGTAGGGAGACAGATGAACACTGAAGCTTTCTTT.

This rearrangement joins TRBV3-1 (or the pseudogene TRBV3-2) to TRBJ2-3; no definite D call. The V and J ends lost 1 base and 9 bases respectively, with 5 bases between them. The germline gives CDR1 LGHDT, CDR2 YNNKEL (reference sequence). The CDR3 has 11 residues. CDR3 loop: CASSQVETQYF. The CDR3 DNA is TGTGCCAGCAGCCAAGTAGAGACGCAGTATTTT.

The genes are TRBV4-3 and TRBJ2-1, with TRBD2 matching over 9 bases. CDR1 is LGHNA and CDR2 is YSLEER in the germline V gene. This CDR3 has 17 residues. V lost 0 bases to trimming and J lost 6 bases; unmatched junction nucleotides: 9. CDR3 nucleotides: TGCGCCAGCAGCCAAGATCTTGGTAGCGGGAGCTTCAATGAGCAGTTCTTC. Encoded protein: CASSQDLGSGSFNEQFF.

In this sample, this clone turned up many times. The chain recombines TRBV27 with TRBJ1-2; 7 nucleotides align to TRBD1. The CDR3 covers 14 residues. In germline, CDR1 is MNHEY, CDR2 SMNVEV (reference sequence). With V trimmed by 2 bases and J by 3 bases, 3 bases remained unmatched. The CDR3 region is CASSLSQGDYGYTF. CDR3 bases: TGTGCCAGCAGTTTAAGTCAGGGGGACTATGGCTACACCTTC.

The chain carries TRBV7-2 and TRBJ2-1; 8 bases match TRBD2. Per the germline V gene, CDR1 is SGHTA and CDR2 is FQGNSA. There are 15 residues in the CDR3. V was pared by 0 bases and J by 5 bases, with 3 bases of the junction left unmatched. CDR3 coding DNA: TGTGCCAGCAGCTTAGCAGCGGGAGCCCACAATGAGCAGTTCTTC. Its protein is CASSLAAGAHNEQFF.

The CDR3 DNA follows: TGTGCCATCAGTGAGTCCCCGACAGGGGGTAGTTACGAGCAGTACTTC. The encoded protein is CAISESPTGGSYEQYF. The gene calls are TRBV10-3 and TRBJ2-7; 9 bases match TRBD1. Trimming took 0 bases from V and 4 from J; bases not matched to a gene: 7. This CDR3 has 16 amino acids. In germline, CDR1 is ENHRY, CDR2 SYGVKD.

The CDR3 sequence is CASSRGTDYSYGYTF. The CDR3 DNA reads TGTGCCAGTAGTCGCGGGACGGACTACTCCTATGGCTACACCTTC. The V call is TRBV19, the J call TRBJ1-2, with D perhaps TRBD1 (5 bases). V gave up 5 bases and J gave up 4 bases, with 17 bases separating them. Germline V gene lookup returns CDR1 LNHDA and CDR2 SQIVND (reference sequence). CDR3 length: 15 amino acids.

This sequence joins TRBV11-3 and TRBJ2-1; the match to TRBD1 covers 7 bases. The CDR3 is made up of 12 amino acids. V lost 6 bases and J lost 14; bases outside the gene matches: 10. Germline V CDR1 and CDR2: SGHNT, YENEEA. CDR3: CASSRTTGDKFF. The CDR3 DNA is TGTGCCAGCAGTCGAACAACAGGGGATAAGTTCTTC. The entire variable domain, with the rest obtained from reference TRBV11-3 and TRBJ2-1, is as follows: EAGVVQSPRYKIIEKKQPVAFWCNPISGHNTLYWYLQNLGQGPELLIRYENEEAVDDSQLPKDRFSAERLKGVDSTLKIQPAELGDSAVYLCASSRTTGDKFFGPGTRLTVL.

J is TRBJ2-5 and V is TRBV29-1, with 7 bases matching TRBD2. Germline CDR1 and CDR2: SQVTM and ANQGSEA. This CDR3 contains 16 residues. Trimming at V came to 7 bases and at J to 0 bases, leaving 14 bases not matched to a gene. CDR3 residues: CSAYTREPPYQETQYF. CDR3 coding DNA: TGCAGCGCCTACACGCGGGAGCCACCGTACCAAGAGACCCAGTACTTC.

The chain recombines TRBV6-5 with TRBJ2-7; D is perhaps TRBD1 or TRBD2 (5 bases each). There are 15 residues in the CDR3. Germline CDR1 reads MNHEY; CDR2 reads SVGAGI. V lost 0 bases and J 2 bases, leaving 11 bases between the germline ends. The CDR3 region is CASSYSPGGPYEQYF. Here the CDR3 DNA reads TGTGCCAGCAGTTACTCCCCTGGGGGACCCTACGAGCAGTACTTC.